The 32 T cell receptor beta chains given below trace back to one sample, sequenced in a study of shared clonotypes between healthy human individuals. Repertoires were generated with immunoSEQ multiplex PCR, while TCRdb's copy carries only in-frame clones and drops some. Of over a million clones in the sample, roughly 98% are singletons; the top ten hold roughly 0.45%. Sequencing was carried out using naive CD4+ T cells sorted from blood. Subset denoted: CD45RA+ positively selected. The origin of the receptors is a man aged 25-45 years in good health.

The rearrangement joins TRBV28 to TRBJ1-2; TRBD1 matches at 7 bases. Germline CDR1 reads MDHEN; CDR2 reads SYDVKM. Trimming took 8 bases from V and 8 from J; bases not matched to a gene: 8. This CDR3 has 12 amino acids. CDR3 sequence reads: CASDTGQHGYTF. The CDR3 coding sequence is TGTGCCAGCGACACGGGACAGCACGGCTACACCTTC.

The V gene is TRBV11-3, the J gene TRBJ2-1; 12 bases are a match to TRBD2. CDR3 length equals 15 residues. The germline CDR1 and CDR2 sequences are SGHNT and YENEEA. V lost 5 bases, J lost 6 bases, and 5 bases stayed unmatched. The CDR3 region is CASSPGLAGSNEQFF. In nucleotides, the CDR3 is TGTGCCAGCAGCCCCGGACTAGCGGGATCCAATGAGCAGTTCTTC.

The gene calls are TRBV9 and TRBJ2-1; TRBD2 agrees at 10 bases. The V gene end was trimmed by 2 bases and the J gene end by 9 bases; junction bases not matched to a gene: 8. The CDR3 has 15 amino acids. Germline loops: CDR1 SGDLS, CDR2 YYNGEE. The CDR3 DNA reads TGTGCCAGCAGCGTGTCGAGCGGGAGGGCGATTGAGCAGTTCTTC. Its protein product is CASSVSSGRAIEQFF.

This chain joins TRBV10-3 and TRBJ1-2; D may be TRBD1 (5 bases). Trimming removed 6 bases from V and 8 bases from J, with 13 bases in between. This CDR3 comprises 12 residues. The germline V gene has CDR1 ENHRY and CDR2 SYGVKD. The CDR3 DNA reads TGTGCCATCAGCGGGGACCAAGGAGGCTACACCTTC. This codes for CAISGDQGGYTF.

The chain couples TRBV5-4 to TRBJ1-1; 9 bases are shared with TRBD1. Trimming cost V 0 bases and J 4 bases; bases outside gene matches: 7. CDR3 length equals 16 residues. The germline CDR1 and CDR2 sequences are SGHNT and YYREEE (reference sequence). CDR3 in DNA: TGTGCCAGCAGCTTGGATCCTGGACAGGGGAGCACTGAAGCTTTCTTT. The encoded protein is CASSLDPGQGSTEAFF.

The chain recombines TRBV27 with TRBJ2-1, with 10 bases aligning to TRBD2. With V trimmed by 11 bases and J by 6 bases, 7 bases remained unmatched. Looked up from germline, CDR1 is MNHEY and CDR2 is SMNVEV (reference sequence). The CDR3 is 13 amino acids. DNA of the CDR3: TGTGCCGCGAGCGGGAGGGCCCTCAATGAGCAGTTCTTC. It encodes CAASGRALNEQFF.

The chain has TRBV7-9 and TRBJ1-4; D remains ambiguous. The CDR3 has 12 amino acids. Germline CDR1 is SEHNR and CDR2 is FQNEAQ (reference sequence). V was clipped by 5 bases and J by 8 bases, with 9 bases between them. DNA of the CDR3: TGTGCCAGCAGCATCCGTAAGGAAAAACTGTTTTTT. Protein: CASSIRKEKLFF. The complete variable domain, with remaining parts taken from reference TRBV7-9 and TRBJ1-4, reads DTGVSQNPRHKITKRGQNVTFRCDPISEHNRLYWYRQTLGQGPEFLTYFQNEAQLEKSRLLSDRFSAERPKGSFSTLEIQRTEQGDSAMYLCASSIRKEKLFFGSGTQLSVL.

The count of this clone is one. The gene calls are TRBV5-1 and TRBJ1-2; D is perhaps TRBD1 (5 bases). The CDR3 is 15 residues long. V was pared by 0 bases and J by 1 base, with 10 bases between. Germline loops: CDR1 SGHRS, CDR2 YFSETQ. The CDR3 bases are TGCGCCAGCAGCTTGGATCAGACAGTTAACTATGGCTACACCTTC. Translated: CASSLDQTVNYGYTF.

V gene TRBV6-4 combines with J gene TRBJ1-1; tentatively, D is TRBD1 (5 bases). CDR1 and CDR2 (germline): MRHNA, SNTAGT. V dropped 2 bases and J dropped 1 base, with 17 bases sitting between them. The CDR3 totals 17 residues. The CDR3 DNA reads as TGTGCCAGCAGTGACAAGGGCCTCGGGACGACGAACACTGAAGCTTTCTTT. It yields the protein CASSDKGLGTTNTEAFF.

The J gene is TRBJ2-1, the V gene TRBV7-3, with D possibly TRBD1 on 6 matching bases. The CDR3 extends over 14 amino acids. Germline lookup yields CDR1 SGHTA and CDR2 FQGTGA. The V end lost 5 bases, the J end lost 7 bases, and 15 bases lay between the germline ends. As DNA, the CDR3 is TGTGCCAGCAGCACTAGAGGGGGAAGAAATGAGCAGTTCTTC. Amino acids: CASSTRGGRNEQFF.

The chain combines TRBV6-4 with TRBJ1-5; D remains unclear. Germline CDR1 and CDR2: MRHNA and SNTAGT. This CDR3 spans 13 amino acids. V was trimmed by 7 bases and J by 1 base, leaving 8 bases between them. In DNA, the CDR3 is TGTGCCAGCAAGCAGGACAGCAATCAGCCCCAGCATTTT. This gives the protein CASKQDSNQPQHF.

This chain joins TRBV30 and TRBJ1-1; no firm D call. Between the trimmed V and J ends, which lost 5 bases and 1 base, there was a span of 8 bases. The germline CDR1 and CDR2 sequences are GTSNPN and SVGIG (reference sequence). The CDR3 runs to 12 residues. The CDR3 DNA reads TGTGCCTGGGTAACAACGAACACTGAAGCTTTCTTT. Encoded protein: CAWVTTNTEAFF. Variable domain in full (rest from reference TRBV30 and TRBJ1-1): SQTIHQWPATLVQPVGSPLSLECTVEGTSNPNLYWYRQAAGRGLQLLFYSVGIGQISSEVPQNLSASRPQDRQFILSSKKLLLSDSGFYLCAWVTTNTEAFFGQGTRLTVV.

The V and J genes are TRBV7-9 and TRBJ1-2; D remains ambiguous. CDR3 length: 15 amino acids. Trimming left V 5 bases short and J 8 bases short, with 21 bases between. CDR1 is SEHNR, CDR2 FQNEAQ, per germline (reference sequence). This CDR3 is CASSPNSMPVLGYTF. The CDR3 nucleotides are TGTGCCAGCAGCCCAAACTCGATGCCTGTCTTAGGCTACACCTTC.

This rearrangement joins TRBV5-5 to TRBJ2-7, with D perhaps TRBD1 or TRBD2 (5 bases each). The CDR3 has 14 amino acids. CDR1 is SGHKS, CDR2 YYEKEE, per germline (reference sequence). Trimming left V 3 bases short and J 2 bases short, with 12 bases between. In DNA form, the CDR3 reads TGTGCCAGCAGCTCCCCGGGGCAAACCTACGAGCAGTACTTC. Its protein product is CASSSPGQTYEQYF.

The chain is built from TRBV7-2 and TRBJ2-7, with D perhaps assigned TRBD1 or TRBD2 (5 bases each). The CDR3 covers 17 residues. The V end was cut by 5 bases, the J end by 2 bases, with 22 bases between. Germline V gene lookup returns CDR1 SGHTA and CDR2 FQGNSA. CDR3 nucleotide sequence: TGTGCCAGCAGCCGAGGGGTAGGTCTCCCCCGACCCTACGAGCAGTACTTC. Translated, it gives CASSRGVGLPRPYEQYF.

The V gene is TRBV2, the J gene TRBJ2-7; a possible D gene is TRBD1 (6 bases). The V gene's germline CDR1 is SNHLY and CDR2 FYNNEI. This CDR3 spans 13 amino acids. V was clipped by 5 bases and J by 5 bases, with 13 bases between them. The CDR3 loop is CASSPGTPDEQYF. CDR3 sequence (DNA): TGTGCCAGCAGTCCCGGGACACCGGACGAGCAGTACTTC.

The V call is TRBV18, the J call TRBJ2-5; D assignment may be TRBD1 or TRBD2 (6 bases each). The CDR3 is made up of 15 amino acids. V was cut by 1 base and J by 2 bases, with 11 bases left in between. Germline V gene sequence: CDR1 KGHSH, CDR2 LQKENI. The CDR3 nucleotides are TGTGCCAGCTCACCACAGGGGGGAGAACAAGAGACCCAGTACTTC. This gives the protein CASSPQGGEQETQYF. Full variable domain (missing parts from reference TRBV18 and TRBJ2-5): NAGVMQNPRHLVRRRGQEARLRCSPMKGHSHVYWYRQLPEEGLKFMVYLQKENIIDESGMPKERFSAEFPKEGPSILRIQQVVRGDSAAYFCASSPQGGEQETQYFGPGTRLLVL.

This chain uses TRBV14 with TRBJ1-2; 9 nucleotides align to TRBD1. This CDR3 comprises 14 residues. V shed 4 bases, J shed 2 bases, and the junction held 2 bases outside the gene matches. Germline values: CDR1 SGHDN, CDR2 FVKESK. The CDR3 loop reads CASSPGTGNYGYTF. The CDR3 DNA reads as TGTGCCAGCAGCCCCGGGACAGGGAACTATGGCTACACCTTC.

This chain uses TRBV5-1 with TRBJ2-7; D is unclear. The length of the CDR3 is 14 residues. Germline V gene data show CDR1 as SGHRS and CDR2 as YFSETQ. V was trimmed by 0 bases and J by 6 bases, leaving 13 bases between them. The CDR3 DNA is TGCGCCAGCAGCTTGGAGTGGAATTCCCGCGAGCAGTACTTC. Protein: CASSLEWNSREQYF.

CDR3 in amino acids: CASSWGSDALSYEQYF. In nucleotides, the CDR3 is TGTGCCAGCTCATGGGGATCCGATGCTCTCTCCTACGAGCAGTACTTC. The V call is TRBV18, the J call TRBJ2-7; D not certain. The CDR3 covers 16 residues. V was trimmed by 5 bases and J by 0 bases, leaving 17 bases between them. The germline V gene has CDR1 KGHSH and CDR2 LQKENI.

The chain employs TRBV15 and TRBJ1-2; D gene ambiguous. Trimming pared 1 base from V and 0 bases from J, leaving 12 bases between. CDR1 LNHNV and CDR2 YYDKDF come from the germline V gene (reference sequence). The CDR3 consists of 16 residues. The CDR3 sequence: CATSRVMRNSNYGYTF. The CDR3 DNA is TGTGCCACCAGCAGAGTTATGAGGAACTCTAACTATGGCTACACCTTC.

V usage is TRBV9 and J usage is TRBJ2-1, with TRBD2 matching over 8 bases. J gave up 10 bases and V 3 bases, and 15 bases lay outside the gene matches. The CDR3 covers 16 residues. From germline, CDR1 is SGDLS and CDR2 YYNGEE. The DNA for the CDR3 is TGTGCCAGCAGCGAGGGACCGGGACTAGTCGTCCCCGAGCAGTTCTTC. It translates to CASSEGPGLVVPEQFF.

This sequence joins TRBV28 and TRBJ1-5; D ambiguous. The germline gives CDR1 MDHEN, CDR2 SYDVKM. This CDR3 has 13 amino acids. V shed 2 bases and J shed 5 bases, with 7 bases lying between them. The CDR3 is CASSLDGYQPQHF. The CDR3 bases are TGTGCCAGCAGTTTAGACGGCTATCAGCCCCAGCATTTT.

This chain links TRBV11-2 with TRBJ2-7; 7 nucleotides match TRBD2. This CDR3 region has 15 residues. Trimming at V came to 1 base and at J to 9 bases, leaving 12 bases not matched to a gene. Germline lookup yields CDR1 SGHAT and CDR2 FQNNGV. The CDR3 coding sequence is TGTGCCAGCAGCTTAGCTAGCGGCCCCTCTACGGGGCAGTACTTC. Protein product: CASSLASGPSTGQYF.

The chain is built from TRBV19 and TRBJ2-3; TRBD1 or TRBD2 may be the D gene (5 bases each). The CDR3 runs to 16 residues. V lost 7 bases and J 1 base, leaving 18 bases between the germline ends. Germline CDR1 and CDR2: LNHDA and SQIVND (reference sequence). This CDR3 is CASTLRGDGGTDTQYF. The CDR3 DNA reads TGTGCCAGTACCCTCCGAGGGGACGGGGGCACAGATACGCAGTATTTT.

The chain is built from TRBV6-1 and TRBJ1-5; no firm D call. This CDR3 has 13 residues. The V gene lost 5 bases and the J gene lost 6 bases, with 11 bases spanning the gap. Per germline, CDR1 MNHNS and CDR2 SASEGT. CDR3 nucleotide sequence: TGTGCCAGCAGTCCTACGAGGGTTCAGCCCCAGCATTTT. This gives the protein CASSPTRVQPQHF.

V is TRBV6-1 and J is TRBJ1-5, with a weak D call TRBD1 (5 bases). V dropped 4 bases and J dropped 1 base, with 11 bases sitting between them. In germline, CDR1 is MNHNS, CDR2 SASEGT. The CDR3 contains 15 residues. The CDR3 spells CASSGSGASNQPQHF. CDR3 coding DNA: TGTGCCAGCAGTGGGAGTGGGGCGAGCAATCAGCCCCAGCATTTT.

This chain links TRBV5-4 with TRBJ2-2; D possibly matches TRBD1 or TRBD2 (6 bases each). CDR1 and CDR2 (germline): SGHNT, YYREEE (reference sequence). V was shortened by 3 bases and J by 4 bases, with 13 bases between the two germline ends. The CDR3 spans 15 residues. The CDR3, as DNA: TGTGCCAGCAGCTCACTACAGGGAGGCACCGGGGAGCTGTTTTTT. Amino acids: CASSSLQGGTGELFF. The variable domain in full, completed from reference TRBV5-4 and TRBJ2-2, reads ETGVTQSPTHLIKTRGQQVTLRCSSQSGHNTVSWYQQALGQGPQFIFQYYREEENGRGNFPPRFSGLQFPNYSSELNVNALELDDSALYLCASSSLQGGTGELFFGEGSRLTVL.

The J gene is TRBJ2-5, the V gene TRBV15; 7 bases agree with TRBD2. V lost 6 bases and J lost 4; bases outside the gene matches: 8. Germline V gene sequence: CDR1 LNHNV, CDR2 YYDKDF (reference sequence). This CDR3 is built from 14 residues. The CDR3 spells CATRPSTSVETQYF. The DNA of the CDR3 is TGTGCCACCAGGCCCTCTACTAGCGTAGAGACCCAGTACTTC. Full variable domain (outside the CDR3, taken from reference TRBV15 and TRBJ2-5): DAMVIQNPRYQVTQFGKPVTLSCSQTLNHNVMYWYQQKSSQAPKLLFHYYDKDFNNEADTPDNFQSRRPNTSFCFLDIRSPGLGDTAMYLCATRPSTSVETQYFGPGTRLLVL.

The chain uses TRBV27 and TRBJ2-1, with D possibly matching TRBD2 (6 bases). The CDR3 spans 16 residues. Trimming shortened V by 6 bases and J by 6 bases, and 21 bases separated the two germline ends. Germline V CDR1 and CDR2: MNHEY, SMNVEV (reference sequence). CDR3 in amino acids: CASSREGIRGGNEQFF. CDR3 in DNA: TGTGCCAGCAGCCGCGAAGGGATACGGGGAGGCAATGAGCAGTTCTTC.

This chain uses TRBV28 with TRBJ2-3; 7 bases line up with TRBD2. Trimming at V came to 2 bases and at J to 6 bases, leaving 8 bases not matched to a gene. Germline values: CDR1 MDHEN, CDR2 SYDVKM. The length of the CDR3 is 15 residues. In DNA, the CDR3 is TGTGCCAGCAGTTTAGGGGCGGTGGGAGGGGATACGCAGTATTTT. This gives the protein CASSLGAVGGDTQYF.

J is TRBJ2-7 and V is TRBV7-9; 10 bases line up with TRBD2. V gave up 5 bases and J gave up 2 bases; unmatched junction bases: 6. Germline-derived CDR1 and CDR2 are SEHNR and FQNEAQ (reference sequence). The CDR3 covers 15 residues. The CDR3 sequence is CASSPGLAETYEQYF. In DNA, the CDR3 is TGTGCCAGCAGCCCCGGACTAGCGGAAACCTACGAGCAGTACTTC.